A single sample gave rise to the 9 T cell receptor beta chains below, sequenced in a study of T cells in Graves' hyperthyroidism and ophthalmopathy. RNA transcripts provided the source from which TCR beta CDR3 regions were amplified. In the first-round RT-PCR of the TCR CDR3, the HTBI primer set was used. TCRdb reprocessed the multiplex PCR reads with MiXCR, giving one entry per CDR3 protein. The sample holds over 650,000 distinct CDR3 sequences, about 45% seen once. Sequenced material: peripheral blood or thyroid tissue (not recorded which). The receptors stem from an adult man with Graves' disease, either hyperthyroidism or ophthalmopathy (not recorded which).

This clonotype was seen a few times. The rearrangement links TRBV7-9 to TRBJ2-7; D perhaps matches TRBD1 (5 bases). The V end was cut by 3 bases, the J end by 7 bases, with 19 bases between. CDR3 length: 15 residues. Per germline, CDR1 SEHNR and CDR2 FQNEAQ (reference sequence). The chain's CDR3 is CASSLSAGNPWEQYF. The CDR3 DNA is TGTGCCAGCAGCTTGTCTGCAGGGAATCCTTGGGAGCAGTACTTC.

J is TRBJ2-7 and V is TRBV20-1; the D gene is possibly TRBD2 (6 bases). CDR3 length: 13 amino acids. Trimming removed 1 base at V and 6 bases at J, with 13 bases between. Per germline, CDR1 DFQATT and CDR2 SNEGSKA (reference sequence). The chain's CDR3 is CSARVVMGGEQYF. The CDR3 DNA follows: TGCAGTGCTAGAGTCGTAATGGGGGGCGAGCAGTACTTC.

This clonotype was counted many times. The chain joins TRBV7-2 to TRBJ2-5; 7 bases line up with TRBD2. The CDR3 contains 15 residues. The V and J ends lost 5 bases and 5 bases, in that order; junction bases with no gene match: 11. The V gene's germline CDR1 is SGHTA and CDR2 FQGNSA. In DNA, the CDR3 is TGTGCCAGCAGCCCGGCGGGGGACCCCCCGGAGACCCAGTACTTC. Protein: CASSPAGDPPETQYF.

Only a few counts were recorded for this clonotype. The gene calls are TRBV20-1 and TRBJ2-7; D is perhaps TRBD2 (6 bases). Germline V gene data show CDR1 as DFQATT and CDR2 as SNEGSKA (reference sequence). Between the trimmed V and J ends, which lost 3 bases and 0 bases, there was a span of 12 bases. There are 14 residues in the CDR3. The CDR3 DNA reads TGCAGTGCTAGGTCGGGAGTGCTCTCCTACGAGCAGTACTTC. Protein product: CSARSGVLSYEQYF.

The DNA for the CDR3 is TGTGCTAGCGCTTCAAACAGAAAAGAGACCCAGTACTTC. It codes for CASASNRKETQYF. The chain couples TRBV7-7 to TRBJ2-5, with D possibly TRBD2 on 5 matching bases. Germline V gives CDR1 SSHAT, CDR2 FNYEAQ (reference sequence). The length of the CDR3 is 13 residues.

This clonotype appeared a few times. The chain has TRBV7-9 and TRBJ2-5; D ambiguous. From germline, CDR1 is SEHNR and CDR2 FQNEAQ (reference sequence). Trimming removed 3 bases at V and 0 bases at J, with 8 bases between. There are 14 residues in the CDR3. DNA of the CDR3: TGTGCCAGCAGCTTCGGAACAAACCAAGAGACCCAGTACTTC. Translated: CASSFGTNQETQYF. Supplemented by reference TRBV7-9 and TRBJ2-5, the full variable domain reads DTGVSQNPRHKITKRGQNVTFRCDPISEHNRLYWYRQTLGQGPEFLTYFQNEAQLEKSRLLSDRFSAERPKGSFSTLEIQRTEQGDSAMYLCASSFGTNQETQYFGPGTRLLVL.

This clonotype was detected ten times or more. The chain couples TRBV7-2 to TRBJ1-6, with 8 bases fitting TRBD1. The CDR3 extends over 14 amino acids. V shed 4 bases and J 7 bases; nucleotides not matched to a gene: 3. CDR1 and CDR2 (germline): SGHTA, FQGNSA. CDR3: CASSSGGWNSPLHF. As DNA, the CDR3 is TGTGCCAGCAGCTCAGGGGGCTGGAATTCACCCCTCCACTTT.

The chain uses TRBV7-3 and TRBJ1-2; TRBD1 is a possible D gene (5 bases). Germline CDR1 reads SGHTA; CDR2 reads FQGTGA. The length of the CDR3 is 17 residues. V was clipped by 6 bases and J by 5 bases, with 25 bases between them. CDR3 in amino acids: CASSEARGVGGWYGYTF. CDR3 nucleotide sequence: TGTGCCAGCAGTGAAGCCCGAGGGGTTGGGGGATGGTATGGCTACACCTTC.

The chain carries TRBV7-9 and TRBJ2-2, with D uncertain. Germline-derived CDR1 and CDR2 are SEHNR and FQNEAQ (reference sequence). The CDR3 contains 14 residues. V lost 2 bases and J lost 5, with 9 bases in between. Written as DNA, the CDR3 is TGTGCCAGCAGCTTATTCATGGGAACCGGGGAGCTGTTTTTT. The encoded protein is CASSLFMGTGELFF.